A selection of T cell receptor beta chains follows, all from one sample in a study of blood T cell repertoires in COVID-19. This table comes from immunoSEQ multiplex PCR, and its TCRdb copy is limited to in-frame clones, with some not included. The sample has 180,000 or so clones, around 90% seen once. Sequencing input: peripheral blood. All receptors come from a man aged 45-65 years with acute or convalescent COVID-19. CDR3s include the opening cysteine and the closing phenylalanine or tryptophan. D genes are given only for firm matches. Size values are once, few and many counts, or a class for expanded clones, and some rows have none.

NA	TRBJ1-4	TRBV2	NA	17	CASSESARGSTNEKLFF	TGTGCCAGCAGTGAATCGGCCAGGGGCTCGACTAATGAAAAACTGTTTTTT
TRBD1	TRBJ1-2	TRBV27	NA	14	CASSLNRGQDGYTF	TGTGCCAGCAGTTTAAACAGGGGGCAGGATGGCTACACCTTC
TRBD1	TRBJ1-6	TRBV27	few	16	CASRIGQAGYNSPLHF	TGTGCCAGCAGGATCGGACAGGCAGGCTATAATTCACCCCTCCACTTT
TRBD1	TRBJ2-5	TRBV18	NA	16	CASSPFQTGGGETQYF	TGTGCCAGCTCACCATTTCAAACAGGGGGCGGAGAGACCCAGTACTTC
NA	TRBJ2-1	TRBV7-3	NA	13	CASSLLLRNEQFF	TGTGCCAGCAGCTTGTTGCTCAGAAATGAGCAGTTCTTC
NA	TRBJ2-5	TRBV7-3	NA	13	CASSLRLQETQYF	TGTGCCAGCAGCTTAAGACTACAAGAGACCCAGTACTTC
NA	TRBJ1-3	TRBV2	NA	16	CASTYTGILSGNTIYF	TGTGCCAGCACTTATACAGGGATTCTCTCTGGAAACACCATATATTTT
NA	TRBJ1-1	TRBV6-5	NA	13	CASSRSGETEAFF	TGTGCCAGCAGCAGATCAGGGGAAACTGAAGCTTTCTTT
NA	TRBJ1-5	TRBV27	NA	14	CASSSYSSGGPQHF	TGTGCCAGCAGTTCTTATTCGTCTGGAGGGCCCCAGCATTTT
TRBD1	TRBJ2-1	TRBV19	NA	15	CASSSPGQGRDEQFF	TGTGCCAGTAGTTCTCCGGGACAGGGGAGGGATGAGCAGTTCTTC
NA	TRBJ1-3	TRBV7-9	NA	18	CASSRDFDRIGSGNTIYF	TGTGCCAGCAGCCGCGATTTTGACAGGATCGGCTCTGGAAACACCATATATTTT
NA	TRBJ2-5	TRBV28	NA	14	CASSPPQVQETQYF	TGTGCCAGCAGTCCCCCACAAGTCCAAGAGACCCAGTACTTC
NA	TRBJ1-5	TRBV5-1	NA	14	CASSPGGNYQPQHF	TGCGCCAGCAGCCCCGGGGGGAACTATCAGCCCCAGCATTTT
NA	TRBJ2-2	TRBV4-2	NA	16	CASSQGIARIPGELFF	TGTGCCAGCAGCCAAGGGATAGCGCGGATCCCCGGGGAGCTGTTTTTT
NA	TRBJ1-1	TRBV19	NA	16	CASTLHPGGRNTEAFF	TGTGCCAGTACCCTGCATCCGGGGGGCAGGAACACTGAAGCTTTCTTT
NA	TRBJ2-7	TRBV6-5	few	13	CASRGSGSYEQYF	TGTGCCAGCAGGGGGTCCGGGAGCTACGAGCAGTACTTC
TRBD2	TRBJ2-7	TRBV11-2	few	13	CAITAGGPREQYF	TGTGCCATCACAGCGGGAGGGCCGAGGGAGCAGTACTTC
NA	TRBJ1-6	TRBV28	NA	17	CASSLSQGASYNSPLHF	TGTGCCAGCAGTTTATCACAGGGAGCGTCCTATAATTCACCCCTCCACTTT
TRBD1	TRBJ1-1	TRBV6-5	NA	15	CASRGQGAGNTEAFF	TGTGCCAGCAGGGGACAGGGGGCAGGAAACACTGAAGCTTTCTTT
TRBD1	TRBJ2-2	TRBV6-6	NA	15	CASSPGQPNTGELFF	TGTGCCAGCAGTCCGGGACAGCCGAACACCGGGGAGCTGTTTTTT
NA	TRBJ2-7	TRBV5-8	NA	14	CASSVLALANEQYF	TGTGCCAGCAGCGTCTTGGCACTAGCTAACGAGCAGTACTTC
TRBD1	TRBJ1-6	TRBV19	few	14	CASKTGTGNSPLHF	TGTGCCAGTAAGACCGGGACAGGGAATTCACCCCTCCACTTT
TRBD2	TRBJ2-5	TRBV7-2	NA	15	CASSLGGGAVETQYF	TGTGCCAGCAGCTTGGGCGGGGGGGCCGTTGAGACCCAGTACTTC
TRBD1	TRBJ2-3	TRBV18	NA	14	CASSPGQGADTQYF	TGTGCCAGCTCACCAGGACAGGGGGCAGATACGCAGTATTTT
NA	TRBJ2-2	TRBV20-1	many	11	CSALATGELFF	TGCAGTGCTTTAGCCACCGGGGAGCTGTTTTTT
TRBD2	TRBJ2-5	TRBV7-2	NA	15	CASTVGLAGPETQYF	TGTGCCAGCACCGTAGGACTAGCGGGGCCGGAGACCCAGTACTTC
NA	TRBJ2-2	TRBV19	NA	14	CASSGREFAGELFF	TGTGCCAGTAGTGGCAGGGAATTTGCCGGGGAGCTGTTTTTT
NA	TRBJ2-6	TRBV27	NA	16	CASSVRERSGANVLTF	TGTGCCAGCAGCGTCCGGGAGCGCTCTGGGGCCAACGTCCTGACTTTC
NA	TRBJ2-7	TRBV6-5	NA	12	CATMDSYYEQYF	TGTGCCACCATGGACTCTTACTACGAGCAGTACTTC
TRBD1	TRBJ2-5	TRBV19	NA	13	CASSTGQQETQYF	TGTGCCAGTAGTACGGGACAGCAAGAGACCCAGTACTTC
TRBD1	TRBJ1-1	TRBV19	NA	14	CASSTTGEWTEAFF	TGTGCCAGTAGTACAACAGGGGAGTGGACTGAAGCTTTCTTT
TRBD1	TRBJ2-3	TRBV11-2	NA	15	CASSLRDRSGVTQYF	TGTGCCAGCAGCCTGAGGGACAGGTCAGGGGTTACGCAGTATTTT
NA	TRBJ1-6	TRBV7-9	NA	15	CASSSPTESHSPLHF	TGTGCCAGCAGCTCCCCAACTGAGAGTCATTCACCCCTCCACTTT
NA	TRBJ2-1	TRBV3-1/TRBV3-2	NA	14	CASSHLRQYNEQFF	TGTGCCAGCAGCCACTTGAGACAGTACAATGAGCAGTTCTTC
NA	TRBJ1-2	TRBV7-9	NA	13	CASRADSNYGYTF	TGTGCCAGCAGAGCAGACAGTAACTATGGCTACACCTTC
TRBD1	TRBJ1-5	TRBV30	NA	13	CAWSVGDRQPQHF	TGTGCCTGGAGTGTAGGGGACAGACAGCCCCAGCATTTT
TRBD1	TRBJ1-5	TRBV7-8	few	15	CASSRDRAGYQPQHF	TGTGCCAGCAGCCGGGACAGGGCAGGGTATCAGCCCCAGCATTTT